This TCR beta chain came from a study of shared clonotypes between healthy human individuals. Across the study: CD4 naive and CD4 memory each took three plates per donor, while CD8 naive took two and CD8 memory one.

This clone has a single count. The sample carries other DNA sequences with the same CDR3. Terminally differentiated effector memory CD45RA+ cells were left out of the naive CD8 fraction, which was CD45RO-negative and positively selected for CCR7. In replicate PCRs of sorted subsets, roughly 200 ng DNA, approximately 32,000 T cell genomes, was used. Study processing details: From ImmunoSEQ came sequences covering only the junction and carrying no quality scores, so filtering differed. Libraries were prepared by immunoSEQ multiplex PCR; TCRdb keeps only in-frame clonotypes and omits some of them. The V and J calls and the clone size are those of that table, but D and trimming were determined from the DNA. The table records about 2 million clones, roughly 94% of them present only once. Germline lookup yields CDR1 WNHNN and CDR2 SYGVQD (reference sequence). The CDR3 extends over 12 amino acids. Deletions cut 3 bases from V and 5 bases from J, with 7 bases between.

This receptor was identified in a man between 18 and 29 years old in good health. V gene TRBV10-1 combines with J gene TRBJ1-1, with D perhaps matching TRBD1 (5 bases). Sequencing input: naive CD8+ T cells sorted from blood. Here the CDR3 reads CASSDEGTEAFF. The CDR3 coding sequence is TGCGCCAGCAGTGATGAGGGGACTGAAGCTTTCTTT.